This TCR beta chain derives from a study of cytomegalovirus exposure and HLA in healthy donors. Trimming took 4 bases from V and 2 from J, leaving 11 bases between them. The CDR3 is 14 residues long. CDR1 SGHTA and CDR2 FQGNSA come from the germline V gene. This clone showed up just a few times. PCR was performed using 60 Vbeta and 13 Jbeta primers. Sequencing was performed with immunoSEQ multiplex PCR; in TCRdb, only in-frame clones are kept and a portion is missing. In the table there are about 99,000 clones, around 67% of which are singletons. Sequences were obtained from PBMCs. This TCR came from a woman in her fifties or sixties in good health and CMV-seronegative. The gene calls are TRBV7-2 and TRBJ2-5; TRBD2 might be the D (5 bases). CDR3 in DNA: TGTGCCAGCAGCTCACTAGTTTTTCAAGAGACCCAGTACTTC. The encoded protein is CASSSLVFQETQYF. Drawing the rest from reference TRBV7-2 and TRBJ2-5, the complete variable domain is GAGVSQSPSNKVTEKGKDVELRCDPISGHTALYWYRQSLGQGLEFLIYFQGNSAPDKSGLPSDRFSAERTGGSVSTLTIQRTQQEDSAVYLCASSSLVFQETQYFGPGTRLLVL.